The present entry profiles one T cell receptor beta chain with its context. The antigen is not known. This entry belongs to a study of blood T cells in healthy people across ages. The CDR3 is made up of 15 amino acids. The V gene lost 4 bases and the J gene lost 3 bases, with 15 bases spanning the gap. CDR1 and CDR2 (germline): SEHNR, FQNEAQ (reference sequence). A J-beta primer mix and a sample-barcoded 5' primer were used in a second PCR of about 7 to 12 cycles. TCRdb analysed the 5' RACE reads with MiXCR anew, one entry per CDR3 protein. The data hold around 1,000,000 distinct CDR3 sequences, with about 25% observed a single time. General study results and limits: A greater number of naive CD4+ cells and higher diversity distinguished long-lived donors from aged donors.

The sample was also reused in another study, on T cells of mothers and their children.

This receptor was obtained from a girl aged 2-10 years in good health. J is TRBJ2-5 and V is TRBV7-9; D gene uncertain. Sequencing used blood. CDR3 residues: CASSSREDFEETQYF. The CDR3 DNA is TGTGCCAGCAGCTCGCGCGAGGATTTCGAAGAGACCCAGTACTTC.